This T cell receptor beta chain stems from a study of T and B cells in COVID-19 patients. TRB rearrangements were amplified by multiplex PCR with BIOMED2 TRB-A/B primers. From the multiplex PCR reads, TCRdb called clonotypes with MiXCR, one entry per CDR3 protein. Of approximately 4,100 distinct CDR3 sequences in the sample, 23% were seen once. Germline V lookup: CDR1 DFQATT, CDR2 SNEGSKA (reference sequence). CDR3 length: 13 residues. Trimming left V 0 bases short and J 6 bases short, with 11 bases between. From blood, roughly 220-550 ng of genomic DNA served as TRB template. The receptor was isolated from a human donor with active COVID-19. Sequencing input: blood. The chain recombines TRBV20-1 with TRBJ2-5; D not certain. As DNA, the CDR3 is TGCAGTGCTAGAGATTCCCTTGGCAAGACCCAGTACTTC. Protein product: CSARDSLGKTQYF.